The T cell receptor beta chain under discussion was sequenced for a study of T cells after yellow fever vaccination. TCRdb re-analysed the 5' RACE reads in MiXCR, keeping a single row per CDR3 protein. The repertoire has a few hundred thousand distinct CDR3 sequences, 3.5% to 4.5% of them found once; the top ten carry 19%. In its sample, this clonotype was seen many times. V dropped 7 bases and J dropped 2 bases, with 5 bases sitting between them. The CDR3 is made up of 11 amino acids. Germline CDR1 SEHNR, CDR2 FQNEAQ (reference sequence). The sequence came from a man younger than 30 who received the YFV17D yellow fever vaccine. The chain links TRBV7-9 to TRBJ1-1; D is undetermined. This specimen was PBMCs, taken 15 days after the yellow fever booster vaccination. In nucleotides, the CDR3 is TGTGCCAGCACCTTCAACACTGAAGCTTTCTTT. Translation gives CASTFNTEAFF.